This passage covers 2 T cell receptor beta chains from one sample sequenced in a study of regulatory T cells in long-lasting Graves disease. Indicated time point: newly diagnosed GD, antithyroid drugs for less than 3 months. PBMC RNA was the source of the TCR library. Library construction for TCR beta used iRepertoire HTBI primers and Arm-PCR of CDR3 regions. Each CDR3 protein gets one entry after TCRdb re-called the multiplex PCR reads with MiXCR. The sample consists of some 560,000 distinct CDR3 sequences, about 16% of them appearing once. These sequences were also reported in another study, on T cells in Graves' hyperthyroidism and ophthalmopathy.

This sample comprised peripheral blood mononuclear cells (PBMCs), obtained at new diagnosis, from a patient treated with antithyroid drugs. The receptors originated from a woman aged 35-60 years with Graves disease.

The chain carries TRBV3-1 and TRBJ1-5, with TRBD1 as a possible D gene (6 bases). Trimming took off 10 bases at V and 6 bases at J, with 22 bases between the two ends. The germline V gene has CDR1 LGHDT and CDR2 YNNKEL (reference sequence). This CDR3 region has 15 residues. CDR3 sequence (DNA): TGTGCCATCAGTAACGGCGGGGGGGGCGGTCAGCCCCAGCATTTT. Protein: CAISNGGGGGQPQHF.

The chain carries TRBV6-1 and TRBJ2-3; D is uncertain. Trimming left V 2 bases short and J 0 bases short, with 12 bases between. The germline V gene encodes CDR1 MNHNS and CDR2 SASEGT. This CDR3 region has 16 residues. The CDR3 reads CASSETPVLSTDTQYF. As DNA, the CDR3 is TGTGCCAGCAGTGAAACCCCCGTACTTAGCACAGATACGCAGTATTTT.